Sequencing of this TCR beta chain was carried out in a study of shared clonotypes between healthy human individuals. Turning to this clone: What it binds is unknown.

The study ran the assay at deep level. The data were produced by immunoSEQ multiplex PCR, yet TCRdb's version contains in-frame clones alone and is incomplete. The sample holds roughly 110,000 clones, around two thirds seen once. Notes on the study in general: Sequencing depth was expected to influence donor clonotype sharing. Non-shared clonotypes were found to have lower generation probabilities than the clonotypes that were shared by all four of the sorted-subset donors.

This TCR derives from a woman aged 30 to 39 in good health. Sequencing used memory CD8+ T cells sorted from blood. Sample subset: CD45RO+ cells pooled with CCR7-negative TemRA cells.

CDR3 region: CATSRDLGGGANVLTF. The CDR3 nucleotides read TGTGCCACCAGCAGGGATCTAGGCGGTGGGGCCAACGTCCTGACTTTC. The chain uses TRBV15 and TRBJ2-6, with D unclear. Germline V CDR1 and CDR2: LNHNV, YYDKDF (reference sequence). The CDR3 is 16 residues long. The V end was cut by 3 bases, the J end by 3 bases, with 12 bases between.